This passage covers 10 T cell receptor beta chains from one sample sequenced in a study of regulatory T cells in long-lasting Graves disease. Time point given: persistent/refractory GD, antithyroid drugs over 5 years with positive TRAb. The TCR library was made from RNA that had been extracted from PBMCs in TRIzol. Investigators prepared the TCR beta libraries by applying iRepertoire HTBI primers and Arm-PCR of CDR3 regions. TCRdb called the multiplex PCR reads again in MiXCR, with one record for every CDR3 protein. The sample contains 310,000 or so distinct CDR3 sequences, roughly 21% of which appear only once. Here the sequenced sample was peripheral blood mononuclear cells (PBMCs), taken when the disease was refractory, from a patient treated with antithyroid drugs. These receptors were taken from a female donor with Graves disease.

V and J are TRBV20-1 and TRBJ2-1; the D gene is possibly TRBD1 (5 bases). The CDR3 runs to 14 residues. V lost 5 bases and J 0 bases, leaving 11 bases between the germline ends. Germline loops: CDR1 DFQATT, CDR2 SNEGSKA (reference sequence). The chain's CDR3 is CSAPDRSSYNEQFF. The CDR3 region has the DNA TGCAGTGCTCCCGACAGATCCTCCTACAATGAGCAGTTCTTC.

A remark on this clonotype: A much larger clone differs from this one at a single base, so this may be a read error. The chain has TRBV20-1 and TRBJ2-7; D gene ambiguous. Germline lookup yields CDR1 DFQATT and CDR2 SNEGSKA (reference sequence). Trimming took off 0 bases at V and 2 bases at J, with 14 bases between the two ends. The CDR3 covers 15 residues. In nucleotides, the CDR3 is TGCAGTGCTAGAGATGACCGCAAACCAACCTACGAGCAGTACTTC. Translated: CSARDDRKPTYEQYF.

This clonotype was detected ten times or more. V gene TRBV7-9 combines with J gene TRBJ2-5, with 8 bases identical to TRBD2. The V and J ends lost 5 bases and 5 bases, in that order; junction bases with no gene match: 16. This CDR3 is built from 17 residues. Germline loops: CDR1 SEHNR, CDR2 FQNEAQ (reference sequence). CDR3 amino acids: CASSPRQRREGRETQYF. Here the CDR3 DNA reads TGTGCCAGCAGCCCGAGACAGCGACGGGAGGGCCGCGAGACCCAGTACTTC. Full variable domain (remainder filled in from reference TRBV7-9 and TRBJ2-5): DTGVSQNPRHKITKRGQNVTFRCDPISEHNRLYWYRQTLGQGPEFLTYFQNEAQLEKSRLLSDRFSAERPKGSFSTLEIQRTEQGDSAMYLCASSPRQRREGRETQYFGPGTRLLVL.

This clonotype was seen at least ten times. The V call is TRBV11-1, the J call TRBJ2-7; tentatively, D is TRBD1 (6 bases). There are 14 residues in the CDR3. Germline lookup yields CDR1 SGHAT and CDR2 FQDESV (reference sequence). Trimming stripped 5 bases from V and 1 base from J, with 12 bases between. The CDR3 region is CASSTPTGSYEQYF. CDR3 DNA: TGTGCCAGCAGCACCCCGACAGGTTCCTACGAGCAGTACTTC.

This clonotype was seen many times. J is TRBJ1-1 and V is TRBV13; TRBD1 matches at 7 bases. The CDR3 consists of 15 residues. The germline CDR1 and CDR2 sequences are PRHDT and FYEKMQ (reference sequence). With V trimmed by 8 bases and J by 0 bases, 9 bases remained unmatched. CDR3 residues: CASRHRGPLNTEAFF. In DNA form, the CDR3 reads TGTGCCAGCCGTCACAGGGGTCCCTTGAACACTGAAGCTTTCTTT.

This chain joins TRBV11-2 and TRBJ2-1; 9 bases are shared with TRBD1. CDR1 SGHAT and CDR2 FQNNGV come from the germline V gene. J gave up 7 bases and V 4 bases, and 17 bases lay outside the gene matches. This CDR3 region has 18 residues. CDR3 region: CASSSGPKGGTGMNEQFF. In DNA, the CDR3 is TGTGCCAGCAGCTCCGGCCCTAAAGGGGGGACAGGGATGAATGAGCAGTTCTTC.

To note about this clonotype: A read error is possible here, since a much larger clone lies one base away. CDR3 sequence reads: CASSQVSNYGYTF. CDR3 sequence (DNA): TGTGCCAGCAGCCAGGTGTCTAACTATGGCTACACCTTC. The V gene is TRBV5-6, the J gene TRBJ1-2; no clear D. Trimming took off 4 bases at V and 0 bases at J, with 7 bases between the two ends. The length of the CDR3 is 13 residues. CDR1 and CDR2 (germline): SGHDT, YYEEEE.

V is TRBV28 and J is TRBJ2-7, with TRBD2 matching 8 bases. The CDR3 totals 15 residues. Germline-derived CDR1 and CDR2 are MDHEN and SYDVKM. The junction had 14 bases not matched to a gene; V was cut back by 8 bases and J by 5 bases. The CDR3 coding sequence is TGTGCCAGCTCTGCCTCGGGGGGGAACCACCACGAGCAGTACTTC. Its protein is CASSASGGNHHEQYF.

This clonotype occurred once. A far larger clone is one base from this, pointing to a likely read error. Written as DNA, the CDR3 is TGTGCCGGCAGCCGGAACTATGGCTACACCTTC. It yields the protein CAGSRNYGYTF. This chain links TRBV11-2 with TRBJ1-2; no clear D. Germline V gene sequence: CDR1 SGHAT, CDR2 FQNNGV. The CDR3 consists of 11 residues.

This sequence joins TRBV18 and TRBJ2-7; D is unresolved. The CDR3 sequence is 14 residues long. Germline V gene data show CDR1 as KGHSH and CDR2 as LQKENI. V lost 4 bases and J lost 0, with 10 bases in between. In DNA, the CDR3 is TGTGCCAGCTCACGAGTGGCCTACTCCTACGAGCAGTACTTC. Translating gives CASSRVAYSYEQYF.